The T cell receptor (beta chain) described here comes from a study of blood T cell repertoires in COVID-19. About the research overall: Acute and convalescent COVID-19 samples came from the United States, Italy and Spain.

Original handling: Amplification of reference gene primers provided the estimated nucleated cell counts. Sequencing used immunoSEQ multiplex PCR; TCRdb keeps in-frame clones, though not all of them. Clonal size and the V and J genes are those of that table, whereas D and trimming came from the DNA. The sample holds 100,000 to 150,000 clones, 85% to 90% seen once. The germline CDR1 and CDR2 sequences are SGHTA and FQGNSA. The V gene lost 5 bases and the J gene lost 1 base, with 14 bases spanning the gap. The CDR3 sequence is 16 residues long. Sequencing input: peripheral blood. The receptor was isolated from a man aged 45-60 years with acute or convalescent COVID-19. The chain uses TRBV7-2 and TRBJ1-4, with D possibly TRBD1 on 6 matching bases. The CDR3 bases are TGTGCCAGCAGCGTCTGGACAGCTCAAACTAATGAAAAACTGTTTTTT. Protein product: CASSVWTAQTNEKLFF.